This TCR beta chain was retrieved from a study of T cells after posttransplantation cyclophosphamide. General study points: Skin or GI-infiltrating T cells shared few TRB sequences with blood. Recipient CMV seropositivity and CMV reactivation strongly tracked TRB clonality.

V was cut by 4 bases and J by 4 bases, with 25 bases left in between. Germline loops: CDR1 SQVTM, CDR2 ANQGSEA. The CDR3 is 17 amino acids. TCRdb's table, derived via immunoSEQ multiplex PCR, lists solely in-frame clones and lacks some. The data list 40,000 to 55,000 clones, none observed once; 2.2% falls to the top ten. Peripheral blood was collected from the related graft donor on the marrow donation day. This clone has a count of ten or more. The antigen is undetermined. This chain connects TRBV29-1 to TRBJ1-1; D may be TRBD1 (6 bases). Sequenced sample: PBMCs. The clonotype was recovered from a man in his forties in good health, CMV-negative, and a related stem cell transplant donor. The CDR3 reads CSVGGLQGFQLGTEAFF. Written as DNA, the CDR3 is TGCAGCGTTGGTGGTTTACAGGGATTTCAGTTGGGCACTGAAGCTTTCTTT. The complete variable domain, with remaining parts taken from reference TRBV29-1 and TRBJ1-1, reads SAVISQKPSRDICQRGTSLTIQCQVDSQVTMMFWYRQQPGQSLTLIATANQGSEATYESGFVIDKFPISRPNLTFSTLTVSNMSPEDSSIYLCSVGGLQGFQLGTEAFFGQGTRLTVV.